Listed below are T cell receptor beta chains from one sample, sequenced in a study of CD8+CD57+ T cells in acquired aplastic anemia. One entry per CDR3 protein, called by TCRdb with MiXCR from the reads. The table includes roughly 290,000 distinct CDR3 sequences, roughly 59% detected once. Sequencing used sorted CD4+, CD8+, or CD8+CD57+ T cells (not recorded which) from PBMCs. The source is a human donor with aplastic anemia. Both conserved end residues are trimmed from each CDR3. Fields, in order: D gene, V gene, clone size, CDR3 length, J gene, CDR3 protein. A D gene is named only where the DNA matches it firmly. Not every row has a clone size; where given, it reads once, few, many or a size class.

d_call: .
v_call: TRBV10-3
clone_size: .
cdr3_length: 11
j_call: TRBJ1-6
cdr3_aa: AISARPNSPLH

d_call: .
v_call: TRBV29-1
clone_size: .
cdr3_length: 15
j_call: TRBJ2-1
cdr3_aa: SVLAKDGLLTYNEQF

d_call: .
v_call: TRBV29-1
clone_size: .
cdr3_length: 12
j_call: TRBJ1-1
cdr3_aa: GADAGLQNTEAF

d_call: TRBD1
v_call: TRBV5-4
clone_size: many
cdr3_length: 12
j_call: TRBJ1-1
cdr3_aa: ASRKQGQNTEAF

d_call: .
v_call: TRBV9
clone_size: .
cdr3_length: 12
j_call: TRBJ1-1
cdr3_aa: ASSVAPTSGEAF

d_call: .
v_call: TRBV5-6
clone_size: .
cdr3_length: 12
j_call: TRBJ2-7
cdr3_aa: ASSPGQDPYEQY

d_call: .
v_call: TRBV7-2
clone_size: .
cdr3_length: 13
j_call: TRBJ1-1
cdr3_aa: ASSLASTGNTEAF

d_call: TRBD2
v_call: TRBV24-1
clone_size: .
cdr3_length: 13
j_call: TRBJ2-1
cdr3_aa: ATRTGLAGRDEQF

d_call: TRBD1
v_call: TRBV9
clone_size: many
cdr3_length: 15
j_call: TRBJ2-1
cdr3_aa: ASSVTAGTGSYNEQF

d_call: TRBD1
v_call: TRBV2
clone_size: .
cdr3_length: 14
j_call: TRBJ1-4
cdr3_aa: ASSYSRGTGLEKLF

d_call: TRBD1
v_call: TRBV19
clone_size: .
cdr3_length: 12
j_call: TRBJ2-3
cdr3_aa: ASSSGQGVVTQY

d_call: .
v_call: TRBV3-1
clone_size: many
cdr3_length: 15
j_call: TRBJ2-2
cdr3_aa: ASSLPYLRGKTGELF

d_call: .
v_call: TRBV7-2
clone_size: .
cdr3_length: 14
j_call: TRBJ1-2
cdr3_aa: ASSSNPGQLGRGYT

d_call: TRBD2
v_call: TRBV5-1
clone_size: once
cdr3_length: 13
j_call: TRBJ2-2
cdr3_aa: ASSLLSGSIGELF

d_call: .
v_call: TRBV7-6
clone_size: .
cdr3_length: 14
j_call: TRBJ1-1
cdr3_aa: ASSFSSGEMNTEAF

d_call: .
v_call: TRBV20-1
clone_size: .
cdr3_length: 13
j_call: TRBJ2-1
cdr3_aa: SARENRDWANEQF

d_call: .
v_call: TRBV20-1
clone_size: .
cdr3_length: 12
j_call: TRBJ1-6
cdr3_aa: SASPPRVISPLH

d_call: TRBD1
v_call: TRBV2
clone_size: .
cdr3_length: 15
j_call: TRBJ2-3
cdr3_aa: ASSEALQGAPTDTQY

d_call: .
v_call: TRBV2
clone_size: .
cdr3_length: 10
j_call: TRBJ2-3
cdr3_aa: ARTLSTDTQY

d_call: .
v_call: TRBV7-9
clone_size: .
cdr3_length: 15
j_call: TRBJ2-7
cdr3_aa: ASSPFLGVPDTGEQY

d_call: .
v_call: TRBV20-1
clone_size: few
cdr3_length: 9
j_call: TRBJ2-7
cdr3_aa: SARGSSEQY

d_call: .
v_call: TRBV29-1
clone_size: few
cdr3_length: 10
j_call: TRBJ2-1
cdr3_aa: SVELLGNEQF

d_call: .
v_call: TRBV6-5
clone_size: many
cdr3_length: 12
j_call: TRBJ1-1
cdr3_aa: ASSYTQPNTEAF

d_call: TRBD2
v_call: TRBV12-3/TRBV12-4
clone_size: many
cdr3_length: 13
j_call: TRBJ2-5
cdr3_aa: ASSLLAGVEETQY

d_call: .
v_call: TRBV12-3/TRBV12-4
clone_size: .
cdr3_length: 13
j_call: TRBJ2-2
cdr3_aa: ASSRGVGLSGELF

d_call: .
v_call: TRBV24-1
clone_size: .
cdr3_length: 12
j_call: TRBJ2-7
cdr3_aa: ATSEGTLDYEQY

d_call: .
v_call: TRBV9
clone_size: many
cdr3_length: 15
j_call: TRBJ2-2
cdr3_aa: ASSVVAGGGFTGELF

d_call: .
v_call: TRBV6-1
clone_size: many
cdr3_length: 13
j_call: TRBJ1-5
cdr3_aa: ASSGQTLSNQPQH

d_call: .
v_call: TRBV7-2
clone_size: .
cdr3_length: 11
j_call: TRBJ2-3
cdr3_aa: ASSALVVDTQY

d_call: TRBD1
v_call: TRBV5-1
clone_size: .
cdr3_length: 12
j_call: TRBJ1-1
cdr3_aa: ASSLVAGGAEAF

d_call: .
v_call: TRBV2
clone_size: many
cdr3_length: 11
j_call: TRBJ2-1
cdr3_aa: ATTRPNWDEQF

d_call: .
v_call: TRBV2
clone_size: .
cdr3_length: 10
j_call: TRBJ1-1
cdr3_aa: ASSLAYTEAF